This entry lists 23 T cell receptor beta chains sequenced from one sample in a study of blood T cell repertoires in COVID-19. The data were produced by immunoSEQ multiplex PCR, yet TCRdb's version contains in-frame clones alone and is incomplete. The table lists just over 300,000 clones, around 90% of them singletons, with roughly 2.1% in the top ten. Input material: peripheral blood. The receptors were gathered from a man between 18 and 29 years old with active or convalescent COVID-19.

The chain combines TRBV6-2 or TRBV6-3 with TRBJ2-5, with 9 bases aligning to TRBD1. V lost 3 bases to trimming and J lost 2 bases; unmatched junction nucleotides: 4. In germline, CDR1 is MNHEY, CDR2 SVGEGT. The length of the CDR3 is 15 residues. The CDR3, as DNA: TGTGCCAGCAGTTATACGGGACAGGGTCAAGAGACCCAGTACTTC. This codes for CASSYTGQGQETQYF.

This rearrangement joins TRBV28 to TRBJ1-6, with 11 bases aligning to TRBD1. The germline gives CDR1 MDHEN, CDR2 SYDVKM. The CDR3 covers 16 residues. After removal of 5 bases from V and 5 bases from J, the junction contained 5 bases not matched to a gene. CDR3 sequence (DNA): TGTGCCAGCAGTCCCAGGACAGGGGGCAATAATTCACCCCTCCACTTT. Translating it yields CASSPRTGGNNSPLHF.

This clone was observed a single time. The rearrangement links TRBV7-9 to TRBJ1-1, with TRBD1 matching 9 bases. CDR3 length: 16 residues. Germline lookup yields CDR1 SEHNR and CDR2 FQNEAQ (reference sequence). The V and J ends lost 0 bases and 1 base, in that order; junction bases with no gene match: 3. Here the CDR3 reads CASSLAGQGRNTEAFF. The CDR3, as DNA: TGTGCCAGCAGCTTAGCGGGACAGGGCAGGAACACTGAAGCTTTCTTT. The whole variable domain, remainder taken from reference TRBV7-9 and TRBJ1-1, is DTGVSQNPRHKITKRGQNVTFRCDPISEHNRLYWYRQTLGQGPEFLTYFQNEAQLEKSRLLSDRFSAERPKGSFSTLEIQRTEQGDSAMYLCASSLAGQGRNTEAFFGQGTRLTVV.

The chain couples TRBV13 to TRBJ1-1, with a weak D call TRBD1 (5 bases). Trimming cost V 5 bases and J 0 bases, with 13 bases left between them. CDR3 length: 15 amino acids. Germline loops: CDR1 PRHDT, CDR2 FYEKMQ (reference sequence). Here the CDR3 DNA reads TGTGCCAGCAGCCCTCGGCAGGGCATGAACACTGAAGCTTTCTTT. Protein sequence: CASSPRQGMNTEAFF.

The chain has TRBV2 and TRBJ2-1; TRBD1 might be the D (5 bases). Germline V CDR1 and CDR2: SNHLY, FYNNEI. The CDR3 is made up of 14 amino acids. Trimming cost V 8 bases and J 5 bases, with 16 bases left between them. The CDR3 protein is CASRRQGTHNEQFF. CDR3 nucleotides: TGTGCCAGCCGGCGGCAGGGAACACACAATGAGCAGTTCTTC.

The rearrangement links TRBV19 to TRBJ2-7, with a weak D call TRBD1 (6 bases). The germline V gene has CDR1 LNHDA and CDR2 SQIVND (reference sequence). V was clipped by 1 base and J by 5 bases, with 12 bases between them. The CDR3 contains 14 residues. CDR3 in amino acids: CASSIVGTSNEQYF. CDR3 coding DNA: TGTGCCAGTAGTATAGTCGGGACATCTAACGAGCAGTACTTC.

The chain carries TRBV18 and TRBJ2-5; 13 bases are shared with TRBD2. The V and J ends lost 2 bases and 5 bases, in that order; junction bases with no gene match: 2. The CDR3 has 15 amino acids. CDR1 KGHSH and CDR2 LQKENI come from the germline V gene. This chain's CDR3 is CASSPLGLAGETQYF. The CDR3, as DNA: TGTGCCAGCTCACCATTGGGACTAGCGGGGGAGACCCAGTACTTC.

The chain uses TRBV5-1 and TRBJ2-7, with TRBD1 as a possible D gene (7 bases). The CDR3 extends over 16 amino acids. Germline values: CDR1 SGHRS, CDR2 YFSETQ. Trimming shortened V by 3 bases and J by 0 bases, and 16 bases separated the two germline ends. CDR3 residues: CASSSAGGTDSYEQYF. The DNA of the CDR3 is TGCGCCAGCAGCTCGGCAGGCGGGACAGACTCCTACGAGCAGTACTTC.

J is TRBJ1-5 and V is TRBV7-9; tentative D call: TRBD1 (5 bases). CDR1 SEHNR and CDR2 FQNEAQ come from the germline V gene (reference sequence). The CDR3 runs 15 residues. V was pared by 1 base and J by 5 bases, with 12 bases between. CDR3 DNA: TGTGCCAGCAGCTTAGGAGTTGGGACTCATCAGCCCCAGCATTTT. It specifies CASSLGVGTHQPQHF.

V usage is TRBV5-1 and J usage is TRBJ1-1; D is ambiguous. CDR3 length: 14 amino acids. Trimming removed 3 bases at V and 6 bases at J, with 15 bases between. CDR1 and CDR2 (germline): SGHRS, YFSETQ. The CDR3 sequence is CASSSSTRSPEAFF. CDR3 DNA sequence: TGCGCCAGCAGCTCCTCGACTCGAAGCCCTGAAGCTTTCTTT.

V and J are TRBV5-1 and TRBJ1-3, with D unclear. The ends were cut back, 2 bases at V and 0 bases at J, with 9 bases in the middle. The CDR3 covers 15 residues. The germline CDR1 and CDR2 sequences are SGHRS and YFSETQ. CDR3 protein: CASSLDNLSGNTIYF. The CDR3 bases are TGCGCCAGCAGCTTAGACAACCTCTCTGGAAACACCATATATTTT.

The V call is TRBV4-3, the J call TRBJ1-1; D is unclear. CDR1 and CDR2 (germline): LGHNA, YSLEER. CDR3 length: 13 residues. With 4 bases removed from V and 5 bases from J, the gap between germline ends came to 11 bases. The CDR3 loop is CASSRIEGTEAFF. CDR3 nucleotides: TGCGCCAGCAGCCGGATAGAGGGAACTGAAGCTTTCTTT.

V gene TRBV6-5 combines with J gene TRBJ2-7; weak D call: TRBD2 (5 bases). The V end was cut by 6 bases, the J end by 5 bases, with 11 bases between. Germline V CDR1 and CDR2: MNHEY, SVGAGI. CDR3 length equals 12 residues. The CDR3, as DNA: TGTGCCAGCAGGGAGGCTACGAACGAGCAGTACTTC. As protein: CASREATNEQYF.

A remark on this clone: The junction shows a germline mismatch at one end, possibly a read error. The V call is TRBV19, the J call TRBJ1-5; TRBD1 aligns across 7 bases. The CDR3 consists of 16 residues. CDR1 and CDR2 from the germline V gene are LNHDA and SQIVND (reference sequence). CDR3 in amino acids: CASSVENRGFGHPQHF. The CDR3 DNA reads TGTGCCAGTAGTGTAGAAAACAGGGGCTTCGGTCACCCCCAGCATTTT.

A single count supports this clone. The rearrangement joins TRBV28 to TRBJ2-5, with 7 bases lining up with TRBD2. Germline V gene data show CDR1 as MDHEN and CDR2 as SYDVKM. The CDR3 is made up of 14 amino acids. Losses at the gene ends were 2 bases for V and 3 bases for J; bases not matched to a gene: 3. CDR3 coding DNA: TGTGCCAGCAGTTTAAATCTAGCGGAAGAGACCCAGTACTTC. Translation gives CASSLNLAEETQYF. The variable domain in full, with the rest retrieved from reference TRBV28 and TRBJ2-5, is DVKVTQSSRYLVKRTGEKVFLECVQDMDHENMFWYRQDPGLGLRLIYFSYDVKMKEKGDIPEGYSVSREKKERFSLILESASTNQTSMYLCASSLNLAEETQYFGPGTRLLVL.

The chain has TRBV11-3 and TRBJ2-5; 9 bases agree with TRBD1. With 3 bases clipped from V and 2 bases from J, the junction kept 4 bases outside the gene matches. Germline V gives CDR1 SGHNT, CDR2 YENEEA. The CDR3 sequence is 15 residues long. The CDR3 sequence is CASSFTGGPQETQYF. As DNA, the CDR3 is TGTGCCAGCAGCTTCACAGGGGGCCCGCAAGAGACCCAGTACTTC.

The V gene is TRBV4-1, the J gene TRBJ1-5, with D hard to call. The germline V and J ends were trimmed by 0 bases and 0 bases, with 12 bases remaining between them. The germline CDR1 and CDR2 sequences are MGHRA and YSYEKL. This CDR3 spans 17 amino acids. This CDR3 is CASSQDLRAGSNQPQHF. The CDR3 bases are TGCGCCAGCAGCCAAGATTTGAGGGCAGGTAGCAATCAGCCCCAGCATTTT.

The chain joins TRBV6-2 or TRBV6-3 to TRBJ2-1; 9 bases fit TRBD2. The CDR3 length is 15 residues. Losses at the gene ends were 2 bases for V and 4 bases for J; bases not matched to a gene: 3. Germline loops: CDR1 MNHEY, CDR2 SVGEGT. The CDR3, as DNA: TGTGCCAGCAGTTACGGCGGGAGGGCATACAATGAGCAGTTCTTC. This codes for CASSYGGRAYNEQFF.

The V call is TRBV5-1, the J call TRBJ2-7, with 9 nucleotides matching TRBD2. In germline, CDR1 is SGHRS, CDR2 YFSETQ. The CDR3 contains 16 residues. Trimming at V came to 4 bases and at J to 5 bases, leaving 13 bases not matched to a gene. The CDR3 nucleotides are TGCGCCAGCAGCCACTACAGTAGCGGGAGCTTCAACGAGCAGTACTTC. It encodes CASSHYSSGSFNEQYF.

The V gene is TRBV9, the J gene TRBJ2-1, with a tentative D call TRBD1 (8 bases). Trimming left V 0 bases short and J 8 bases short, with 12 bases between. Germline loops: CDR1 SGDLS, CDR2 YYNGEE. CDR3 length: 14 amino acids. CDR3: CASSVGTGGDEQFF. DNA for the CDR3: TGTGCCAGCAGCGTAGGCACAGGGGGGGATGAGCAGTTCTTC.

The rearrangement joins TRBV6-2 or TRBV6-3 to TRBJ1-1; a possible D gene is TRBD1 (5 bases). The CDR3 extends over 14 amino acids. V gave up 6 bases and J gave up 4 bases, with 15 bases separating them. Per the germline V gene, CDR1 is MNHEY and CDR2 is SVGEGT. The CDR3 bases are TGTGCCAGCAGCGCGACAGTTGTGAGCACTGAAGCTTTCTTT. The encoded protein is CASSATVVSTEAFF.

The CDR3 nucleotides read TGCGCCAGCAGCCTACCGGAGGGGGCACCCAATTCACCCCTCCACTTT. As protein: CASSLPEGAPNSPLHF. The chain joins TRBV4-1 to TRBJ1-6; 7 bases are shared with TRBD1. V shed 4 bases, J shed 7 bases, and the junction held 10 bases outside the gene matches. The CDR3 totals 16 residues. CDR1 MGHRA and CDR2 YSYEKL come from the germline V gene.

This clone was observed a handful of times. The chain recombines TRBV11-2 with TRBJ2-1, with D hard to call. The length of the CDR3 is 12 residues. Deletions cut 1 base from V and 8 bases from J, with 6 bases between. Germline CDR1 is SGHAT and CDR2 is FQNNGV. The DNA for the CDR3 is TGTGCCAGCAGCTTAGTCGGTGATGAGCAGTTCTTC. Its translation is CASSLVGDEQFF.